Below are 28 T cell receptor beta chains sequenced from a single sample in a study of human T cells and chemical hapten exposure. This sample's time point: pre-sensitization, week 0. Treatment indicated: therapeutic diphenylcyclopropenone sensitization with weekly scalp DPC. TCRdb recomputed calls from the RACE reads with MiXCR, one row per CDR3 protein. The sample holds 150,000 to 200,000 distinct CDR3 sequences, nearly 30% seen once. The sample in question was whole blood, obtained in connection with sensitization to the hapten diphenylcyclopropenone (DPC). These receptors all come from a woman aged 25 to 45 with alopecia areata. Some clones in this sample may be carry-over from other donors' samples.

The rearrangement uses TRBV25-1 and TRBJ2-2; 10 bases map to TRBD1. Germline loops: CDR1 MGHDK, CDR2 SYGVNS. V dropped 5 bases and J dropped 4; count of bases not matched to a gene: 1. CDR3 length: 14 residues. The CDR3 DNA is TGTGCCAGCAGTTGGACAGGGGGCACCGGGGAGCTGTTTTTT. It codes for CASSWTGGTGELFF.

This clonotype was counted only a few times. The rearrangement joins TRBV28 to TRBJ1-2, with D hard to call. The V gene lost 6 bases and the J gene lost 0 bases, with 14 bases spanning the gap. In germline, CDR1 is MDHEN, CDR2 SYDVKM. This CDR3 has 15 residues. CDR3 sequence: CASSRDNLANYGYTF. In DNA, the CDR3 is TGTGCCAGCAGCAGAGACAACCTAGCTAACTATGGCTACACCTTC.

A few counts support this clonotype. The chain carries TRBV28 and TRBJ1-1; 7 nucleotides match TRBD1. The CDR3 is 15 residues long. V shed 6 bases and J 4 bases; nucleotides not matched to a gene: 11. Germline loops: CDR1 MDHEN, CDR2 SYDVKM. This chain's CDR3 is CASRSTEGAPTEAFF. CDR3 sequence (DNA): TGTGCCAGCAGATCCACCGAGGGGGCGCCCACTGAAGCTTTCTTT.

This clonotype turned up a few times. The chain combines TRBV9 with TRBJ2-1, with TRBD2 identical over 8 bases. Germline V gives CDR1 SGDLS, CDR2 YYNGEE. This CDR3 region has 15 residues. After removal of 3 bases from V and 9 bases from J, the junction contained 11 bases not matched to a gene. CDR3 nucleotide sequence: TGTGCCAGCAGCGCCCGGGACCTTCGGGGGGGTGAGCAGTTCTTC. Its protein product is CASSARDLRGGEQFF.

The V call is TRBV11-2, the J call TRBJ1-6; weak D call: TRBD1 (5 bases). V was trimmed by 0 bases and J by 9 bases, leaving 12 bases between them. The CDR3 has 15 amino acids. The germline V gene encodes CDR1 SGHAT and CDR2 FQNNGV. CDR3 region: CASSLDGTLSSPLHF. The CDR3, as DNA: TGTGCCAGCAGCTTAGATGGGACGCTCAGTTCACCCCTCCACTTT.

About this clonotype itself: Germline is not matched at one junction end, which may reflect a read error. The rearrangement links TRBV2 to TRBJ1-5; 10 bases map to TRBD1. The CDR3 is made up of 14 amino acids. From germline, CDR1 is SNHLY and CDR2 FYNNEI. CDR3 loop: CASRDRGQSQPQHF. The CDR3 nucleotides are TGTGCCAGCCGTGACAGGGGGCAAAGTCAGCCCCAGCATTTT.

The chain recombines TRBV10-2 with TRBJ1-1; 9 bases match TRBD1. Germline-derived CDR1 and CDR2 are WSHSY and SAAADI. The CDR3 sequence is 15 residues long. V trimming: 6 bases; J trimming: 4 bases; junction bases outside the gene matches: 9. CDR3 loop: CASSPGTGSGTEAFF. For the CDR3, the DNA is TGCGCCAGCAGCCCCGGGACAGGGTCGGGCACTGAAGCTTTCTTT.

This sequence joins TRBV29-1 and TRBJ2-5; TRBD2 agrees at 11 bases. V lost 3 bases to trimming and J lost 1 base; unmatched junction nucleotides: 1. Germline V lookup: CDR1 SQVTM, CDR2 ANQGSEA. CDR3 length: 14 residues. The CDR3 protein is CSVDGLAGQETQYF. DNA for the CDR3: TGCAGCGTTGACGGACTAGCGGGCCAAGAGACCCAGTACTTC.

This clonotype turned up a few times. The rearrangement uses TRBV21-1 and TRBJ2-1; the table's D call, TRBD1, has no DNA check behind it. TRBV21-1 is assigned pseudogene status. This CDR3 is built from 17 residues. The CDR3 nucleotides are TGTGCCAGCAGCAAAGGAGACGACAGGTTTTCCGACAATGAGCAGTTCTTC. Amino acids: CASSKGDDRFSDNEQFF.

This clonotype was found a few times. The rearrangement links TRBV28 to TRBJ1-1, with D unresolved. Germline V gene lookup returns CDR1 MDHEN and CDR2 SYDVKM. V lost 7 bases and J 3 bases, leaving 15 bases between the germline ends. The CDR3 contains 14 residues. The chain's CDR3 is CASTYPLPHTEAFF. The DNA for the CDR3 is TGTGCCAGCACTTATCCTCTGCCCCACACTGAAGCTTTCTTT.

CDR3 bases: TGTGCCAGCAGCAACACAGGGGTCTATGGCTACACCTTC. This codes for CASSNTGVYGYTF. This sequence joins TRBV6-5 and TRBJ1-2; 7 positions agree with TRBD1. V trimming: 6 bases; J trimming: 4 bases; junction bases outside the gene matches: 5. The CDR3 extends over 13 amino acids. The germline gives CDR1 MNHEY, CDR2 SVGAGI.

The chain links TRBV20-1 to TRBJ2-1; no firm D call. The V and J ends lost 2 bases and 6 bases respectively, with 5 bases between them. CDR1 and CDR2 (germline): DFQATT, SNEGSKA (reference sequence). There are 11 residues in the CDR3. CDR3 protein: CSARQSNEQFF. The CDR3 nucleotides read TGCAGTGCTAGACAGAGCAATGAGCAGTTCTTC.

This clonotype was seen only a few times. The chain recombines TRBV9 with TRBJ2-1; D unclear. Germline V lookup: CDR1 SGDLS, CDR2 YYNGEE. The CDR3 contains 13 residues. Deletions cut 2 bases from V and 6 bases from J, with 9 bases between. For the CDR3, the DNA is TGTGCCAGCAGCGTGGACCCGTCCAATGAGCAGTTCTTC. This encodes CASSVDPSNEQFF. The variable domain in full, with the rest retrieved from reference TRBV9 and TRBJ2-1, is DSGVTQTPKHLITATGQRVTLRCSPRSGDLSVYWYQQSLDQGLQFLIQYYNGEERAKGNILERFSAQQFPDLHSELNLSSLELGDSALYFCASSVDPSNEQFFGPGTRLTVL.

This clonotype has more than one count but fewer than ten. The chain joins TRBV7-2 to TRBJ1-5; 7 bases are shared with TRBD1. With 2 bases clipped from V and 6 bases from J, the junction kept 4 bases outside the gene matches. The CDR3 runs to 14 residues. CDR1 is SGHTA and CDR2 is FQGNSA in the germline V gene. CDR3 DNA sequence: TGTGCCAGCAGCTTAATTCAGGGGGGTCAGCCCCAGCATTTT. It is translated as CASSLIQGGQPQHF.

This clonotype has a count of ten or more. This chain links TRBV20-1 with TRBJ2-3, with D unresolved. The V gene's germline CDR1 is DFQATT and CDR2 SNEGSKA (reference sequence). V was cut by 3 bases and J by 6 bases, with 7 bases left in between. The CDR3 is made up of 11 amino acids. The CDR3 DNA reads TGCAGTGCTAGGCTCCCCGATACGCAGTATTTT. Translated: CSARLPDTQYF.

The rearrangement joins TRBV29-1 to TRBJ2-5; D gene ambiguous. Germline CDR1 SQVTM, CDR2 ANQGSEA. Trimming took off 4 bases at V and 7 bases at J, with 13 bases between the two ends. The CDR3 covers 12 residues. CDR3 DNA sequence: TGCAGCGTTGCCCTCGAATCGGGGACCCAGTACTTC. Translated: CSVALESGTQYF. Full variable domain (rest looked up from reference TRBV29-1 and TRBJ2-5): SAVISQKPSRDICQRGTSLTIQCQVDSQVTMMFWYRQQPGQSLTLIATANQGSEATYESGFVIDKFPISRPNLTFSTLTVSNMSPEDSSIYLCSVALESGTQYFGPGTRLLVL.

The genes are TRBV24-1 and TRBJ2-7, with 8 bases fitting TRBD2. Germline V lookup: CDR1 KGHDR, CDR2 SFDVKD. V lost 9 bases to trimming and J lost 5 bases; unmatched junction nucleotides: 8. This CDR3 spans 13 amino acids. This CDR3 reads CATGAGGIDEQYF. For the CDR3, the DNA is TGTGCCACCGGGGCGGGAGGTATCGACGAGCAGTACTTC.

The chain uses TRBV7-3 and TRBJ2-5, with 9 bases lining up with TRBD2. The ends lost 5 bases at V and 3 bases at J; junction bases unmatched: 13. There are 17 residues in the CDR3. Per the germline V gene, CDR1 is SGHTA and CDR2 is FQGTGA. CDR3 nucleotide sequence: TGTGCCAGCAGCCTAATGGGGGGACTAGCTTCCAAAGAGACCCAGTACTTC. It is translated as CASSLMGGLASKETQYF.

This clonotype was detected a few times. CDR3 in amino acids: CASSLRQLAEETQYF. Here the CDR3 DNA reads TGTGCCAGCAGCTTACGGCAACTAGCGGAAGAGACCCAGTACTTC. V and J are TRBV7-2 and TRBJ2-5, with 8 bases that match TRBD2. Germline values: CDR1 SGHTA, CDR2 FQGNSA. V lost 2 bases and J lost 3; bases outside the gene matches: 5. The CDR3 is 15 residues long.

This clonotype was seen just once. The CDR3 region is CASSPVPGLAGTDTQYF. In DNA, the CDR3 is TGTGCCAGCAGCCCCGTTCCGGGACTAGCTGGTACAGATACGCAGTATTTT. The V call is TRBV11-3, the J call TRBJ2-3, with TRBD2 matching over 9 bases. Losses at the gene ends were 5 bases for V and 3 bases for J; bases not matched to a gene: 12. In germline, CDR1 is SGHNT, CDR2 YENEEA. The CDR3 has 17 residues.

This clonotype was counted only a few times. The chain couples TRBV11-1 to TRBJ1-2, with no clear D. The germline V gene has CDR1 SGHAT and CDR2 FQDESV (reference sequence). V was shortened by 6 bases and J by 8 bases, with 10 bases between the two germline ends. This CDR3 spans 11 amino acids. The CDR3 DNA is TGTGCCAGCAGTTCCGGTGGGGGCTACACCTTC. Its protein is CASSSGGGYTF.

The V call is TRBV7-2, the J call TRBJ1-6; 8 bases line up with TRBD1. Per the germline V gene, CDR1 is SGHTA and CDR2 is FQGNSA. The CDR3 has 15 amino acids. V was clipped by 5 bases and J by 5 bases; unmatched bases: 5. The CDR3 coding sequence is TGTGCCAGCAGCCCCGGACAGGGAGATAATTCACCCCTCCACTTT. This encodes CASSPGQGDNSPLHF.

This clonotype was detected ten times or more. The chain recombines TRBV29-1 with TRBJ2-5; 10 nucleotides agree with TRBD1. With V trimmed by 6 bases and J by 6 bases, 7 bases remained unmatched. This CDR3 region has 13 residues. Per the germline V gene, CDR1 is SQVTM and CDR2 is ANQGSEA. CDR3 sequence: CSVADRGLKTQYF. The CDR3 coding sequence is TGCAGCGTCGCAGACAGGGGGCTGAAGACCCAGTACTTC. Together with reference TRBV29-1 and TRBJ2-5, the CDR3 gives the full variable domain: SAVISQKPSRDICQRGTSLTIQCQVDSQVTMMFWYRQQPGQSLTLIATANQGSEATYESGFVIDKFPISRPNLTFSTLTVSNMSPEDSSIYLCSVADRGLKTQYFGPGTRLLVL.

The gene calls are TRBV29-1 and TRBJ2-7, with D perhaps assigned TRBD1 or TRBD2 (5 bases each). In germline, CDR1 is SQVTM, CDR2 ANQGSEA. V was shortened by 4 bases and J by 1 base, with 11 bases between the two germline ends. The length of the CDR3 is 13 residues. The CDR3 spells CSVARDGSYEQYF. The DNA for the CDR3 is TGCAGCGTTGCCCGGGACGGATCCTACGAGCAGTACTTC.

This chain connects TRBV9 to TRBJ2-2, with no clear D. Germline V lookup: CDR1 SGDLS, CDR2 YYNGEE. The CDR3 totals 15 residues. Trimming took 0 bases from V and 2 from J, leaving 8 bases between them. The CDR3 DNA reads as TGTGCCAGCAGCGTAGGATTTCCTAACACCGGGGAGCTGTTTTTT. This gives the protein CASSVGFPNTGELFF.

CDR3 in DNA: TGCAGCGTTGATGGTCTAGCGGGGGTCAATGAGCAGTTCTTC. Protein product: CSVDGLAGVNEQFF. The rearrangement uses TRBV29-1 and TRBJ2-1; 10 nucleotides line up with TRBD2. The J segment lost 6 bases and the V segment lost 3 bases, leaving 5 bases of the junction unmatched. The CDR3 is 14 residues long. Per germline, CDR1 SQVTM and CDR2 ANQGSEA.

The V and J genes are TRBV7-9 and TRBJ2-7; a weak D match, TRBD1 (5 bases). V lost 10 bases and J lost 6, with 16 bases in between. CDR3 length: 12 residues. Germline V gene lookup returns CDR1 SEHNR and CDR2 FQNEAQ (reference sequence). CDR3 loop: CATRAMGPEQYF. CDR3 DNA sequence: TGTGCCACCAGGGCGATGGGGCCCGAGCAGTACTTC.

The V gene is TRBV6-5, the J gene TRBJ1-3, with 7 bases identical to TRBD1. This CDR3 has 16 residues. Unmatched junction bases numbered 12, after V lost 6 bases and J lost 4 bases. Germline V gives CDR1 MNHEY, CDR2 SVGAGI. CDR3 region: CASSTTGTGLGNTIYF. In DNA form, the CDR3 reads TGTGCCAGCAGCACGACAGGGACGGGGTTGGGAAACACCATATATTTT.